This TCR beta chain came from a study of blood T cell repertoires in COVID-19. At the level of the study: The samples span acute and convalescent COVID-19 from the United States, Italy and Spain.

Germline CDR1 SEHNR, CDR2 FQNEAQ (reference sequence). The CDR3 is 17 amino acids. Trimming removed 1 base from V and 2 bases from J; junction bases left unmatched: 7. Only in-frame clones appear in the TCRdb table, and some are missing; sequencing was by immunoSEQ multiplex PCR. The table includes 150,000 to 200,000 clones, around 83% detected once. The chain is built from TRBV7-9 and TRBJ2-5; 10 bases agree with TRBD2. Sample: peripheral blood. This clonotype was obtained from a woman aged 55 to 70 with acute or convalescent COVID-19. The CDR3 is CASSLDSALAGQETQYF. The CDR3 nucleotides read TGTGCCAGCAGCTTAGACTCGGCACTAGCGGGGCAAGAGACCCAGTACTTC.